The entry below describes one T cell receptor (beta chain). Antigen specificity is unknown. This record comes from a study of cytomegalovirus exposure and HLA in healthy donors. Germline lookup yields CDR1 SEHNR and CDR2 FQNEAQ (reference sequence). The CDR3 is made up of 15 amino acids. Trimming at V came to 5 bases and at J to 5 bases, leaving 9 bases not matched to a gene. The study ran its PCR with 60 Vbeta and 13 Jbeta primers. Profiling relied on immunoSEQ multiplex PCR, and the TCRdb table lists in-frame clones only, not all of them. Here the sample table reports roughly 34,000 clones. The study, taken as a whole, reports: With later analysis, a missense DCLRE1C variant became linked to TCR beta V- and J-gene trimming. Highest at DRB1 and lowest at HLA-C, TCR association rates differed among HLA loci in a later analysis. The study put some 150 TCR beta chains on its list as cytomegalovirus-associated. Some public TCRs appeared in many individuals, while most sequences were rare.

The receptor comes from a woman aged 40 to 50 in good health and CMV-seropositive. The sample comprised PBMCs. The chain couples TRBV7-9 to TRBJ2-7, with 10 bases that match TRBD2. This chain's CDR3 is CASSPPSGSRDEQYF. The CDR3 DNA reads TGTGCCAGCAGCCCTCCTAGCGGGAGCCGGGACGAGCAGTACTTC.